The clone carrying this T cell receptor (beta chain) showed up just a few times. Its target is not known. The source of the sample is a study of early T cells in non-severe SARS-CoV-2 infection. Background on the study: Bulk RNA taken from unsorted whole blood was sequenced, leaving chains unpaired. Whole-study results and caveats: Anti-spike CD8 specificities were favored by VDJdb matching, whose results missed private and CD4 specificities.

The germline CDR1 and CDR2 sequences are PRHDT and FYEKMQ (reference sequence). Trimming pared 0 bases from V and 7 bases from J, leaving 7 bases between. This CDR3 region has 12 residues. Researchers tagged individual cDNA molecules with unique molecular identifiers. MiXCR, run by TCRdb on the 5' RACE reads, gives a single entry per CDR3 protein. The top ten hold about 9.7% of the sample, which has roughly 56,000 distinct CDR3 sequences, roughly 13% seen once. The chain carries TRBV13 and TRBJ2-7; D is undetermined. The TCR originated in an adult who was a healthcare worker with PCR-confirmed SARS-CoV-2 infection or an uninfected control (not recorded which). Sequences were obtained from whole blood. This CDR3 reads CASSLGGWEQYF. CDR3 DNA: TGTGCCAGCAGCTTAGGCGGTTGGGAGCAGTACTTC.